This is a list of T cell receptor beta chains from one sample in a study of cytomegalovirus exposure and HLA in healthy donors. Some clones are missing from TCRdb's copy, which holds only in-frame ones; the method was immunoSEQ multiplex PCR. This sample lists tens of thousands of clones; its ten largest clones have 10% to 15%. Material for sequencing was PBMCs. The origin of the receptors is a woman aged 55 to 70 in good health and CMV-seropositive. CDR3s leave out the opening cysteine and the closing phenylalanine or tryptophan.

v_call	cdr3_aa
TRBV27	ASSPDISSYNSPLH
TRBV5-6	ASSPTGGNEQF
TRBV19	ASSTPIAQVGYGYT
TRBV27	ASGAGTGVNQPQH
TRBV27	ASSLNRGREQSTNEKLF
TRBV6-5	ASSPRGGELF
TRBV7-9	ASSSGQYTGELF
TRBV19	ASTVPSGGPDTQY
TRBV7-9	ASSPRLDLPSEQY
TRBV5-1	ASSRRAGSSYNEQF
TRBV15	ATRLRRGPGQPQH
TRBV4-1	ASSPIGAGGYEQY
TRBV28	ASSPPGGASSYEQY
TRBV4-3	ASSHLRGDTQY
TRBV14	ASSQQGNYGYT
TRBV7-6	ASSLAGANTEAF
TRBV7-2	ASSLEVTAYEQY
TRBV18	ASSPNNKNTEAF
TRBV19	ASSIRGIPYEQY
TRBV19	ASSIWGGRDSNSPLH
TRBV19	ASQDSKSTEAF
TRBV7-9	ASSLGPEQY
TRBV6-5	ASSYPPSETQY
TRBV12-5	ASGGTGTNYGYT
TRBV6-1	ASSEAQNVYGYT
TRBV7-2	ASSLGPGGLYEQY
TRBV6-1	ASSEAGDPGTDYGYT
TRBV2	ASNKEQGANHYEQY
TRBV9	ASSVSVNSNQPQH
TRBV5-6	ASSQYNQPQH